Following are 29 T cell receptor beta chains from one sample sequenced in a study of shared clonotypes between healthy human individuals. Here immunoSEQ multiplex PCR was the method, and the copy in TCRdb shows in-frame clones only, minus some. The sample lists 1 million to 1.3 million clones, 78% occurring once. Sequenced material: memory CD4+ T cells from PBMCs. Described subset: CD45RA-negative fraction. Source of these receptors: a man between 18 and 35 years old in good health. Some clones in this sample may be carry-over from other donors' samples.

Concerning this clone itself: The same CDR3 arises from other DNA sequences in this sample as well. The chain carries TRBV5-6 and TRBJ2-3; D is unresolved. V lost 0 bases to trimming and J lost 5 bases, with 4 bases between them. The germline CDR1 and CDR2 sequences are SGHDT and YYEEEE. CDR3 size: 12 residues. The CDR3 bases are TGTGCCAGCAGCTTGGCAGAAGATACGCAGTATTTT. Its translation is CASSLAEDTQYF.

The rearrangement uses TRBV19 and TRBJ2-5; TRBD1 agrees at 7 bases. V dropped 5 bases and J dropped 3; count of bases not matched to a gene: 3. The CDR3 extends over 13 amino acids. Per the germline V gene, CDR1 is LNHDA and CDR2 is SQIVND (reference sequence). CDR3 amino acids: CASSRDSKETQYF. The CDR3, as DNA: TGTGCCAGTAGTCGGGACAGCAAAGAGACCCAGTACTTC. Full variable domain (rest looked up from reference TRBV19 and TRBJ2-5): DGGITQSPKYLFRKEGQNVTLSCEQNLNHDAMYWYRQDPGQGLRLIYYSQIVNDFQKGDIAEGYSVSREKKESFPLTVTSAQKNPTAFYLCASSRDSKETQYFGPGTRLLVL.

V and J are TRBV4-2 and TRBJ2-3, with 8 bases matching TRBD1. With 2 bases clipped from V and 0 bases from J, the junction kept 4 bases outside the gene matches. Germline V lookup: CDR1 LGHNA, CDR2 YNFKEQ. CDR3 length equals 16 residues. This CDR3 reads CASSQTWTGSTDTQYF. The CDR3 DNA reads TGTGCCAGCAGCCAAACATGGACAGGGAGCACAGATACGCAGTATTTT.

This clone was detected a few times. The V and J genes are TRBV10-3 and TRBJ2-5, with a tentative D call TRBD2 (6 bases). Germline V gene sequence: CDR1 ENHRY, CDR2 SYGVKD. V was shortened by 0 bases and J by 5 bases, with 16 bases between the two germline ends. The CDR3 runs to 16 residues. The CDR3 coding sequence is TGTGCCATCAGTGAGTCGGGTCGGGGGAGTGGTGAGACCCAGTACTTC. Encoded protein: CAISESGRGSGETQYF.

The chain couples TRBV6-1 to TRBJ2-1; 7 positions match TRBD2. CDR3 length equals 13 residues. Germline CDR1 and CDR2: MNHNS and SASEGT. V was pared by 8 bases and J by 6 bases, with 7 bases of the junction left unmatched. In nucleotides, the CDR3 is TGTGCCAGCTCCGGGAGGAACCGCAATGAGCAGTTCTTC. It yields the protein CASSGRNRNEQFF.

V gene TRBV28 combines with J gene TRBJ1-5; no clear D. The CDR3 has 13 amino acids. V shed 7 bases and J shed 1 base, with 8 bases lying between them. Germline CDR1 and CDR2: MDHEN and SYDVKM. CDR3 residues: CASKWESNQPQHF. In DNA form, the CDR3 reads TGTGCCAGCAAGTGGGAAAGCAATCAGCCCCAGCATTTT.

This clone was seen just once. The chain couples TRBV29-1 to TRBJ2-5; maybe TRBD2 (7 bases). The tail of the sequence fits TRBJ2-7 better, so the J call may be wrong. This CDR3 is 13 amino acids long. CDR1 and CDR2 from the germline V gene are SQVTM and ANQGSEA. The CDR3 protein is CSVVSGGNHEQYF. The CDR3 bases are TGCAGCGTTGTCTCGGGGGGCAATCACGAGCAGTACTTC.

This clone has a handful of counts. The same CDR3 arises from other DNA sequences in this sample as well. This sequence joins TRBV28 and TRBJ2-7; 8 bases agree with TRBD1. The length of the CDR3 is 15 residues. The V gene's germline CDR1 is MDHEN and CDR2 SYDVKM. Losses at the gene ends were 1 base for V and 2 bases for J; bases not matched to a gene: 4. Here the CDR3 reads CASSLLGTGPYEQYF. CDR3 DNA sequence: TGTGCCAGCAGTTTATTAGGGACAGGACCCTACGAGCAGTACTTC.

This chain joins TRBV27 and TRBJ1-1, with D possibly being TRBD1 (5 bases). Trimming removed 6 bases from V and 4 bases from J, with 12 bases in between. The germline V gene has CDR1 MNHEY and CDR2 SMNVEV (reference sequence). This CDR3 is built from 13 residues. In DNA, the CDR3 is TGTGCCAGCAGCACCTGGAGGGGCACTGAAGCTTTCTTT. Its protein is CASSTWRGTEAFF.

The chain uses TRBV2 and TRBJ2-3; 8 bases are shared with TRBD2. Germline loops: CDR1 SNHLY, CDR2 FYNNEI. With V trimmed by 9 bases and J by 2 bases, 10 bases remained unmatched. This CDR3 has 15 amino acids. The CDR3 loop is CASRLQRGITDTQYF. The CDR3 nucleotides are TGTGCCAGTAGATTACAGCGGGGGATCACAGATACGCAGTATTTT.

This clone was counted many times. V is TRBV5-1 and J is TRBJ1-2, with D maybe TRBD1 (5 bases). Germline V gene sequence: CDR1 SGHRS, CDR2 YFSETQ. V was shortened by 0 bases and J by 0 bases, with 15 bases between the two germline ends. This CDR3 is built from 17 residues. The DNA for the CDR3 is TGCGCCAGCAGCTTGGCCGGGAACAGGCCGACTAACTATGGCTACACCTTC. This sequence encodes CASSLAGNRPTNYGYTF.

V and J are TRBV27 and TRBJ2-1; 8 bases match TRBD1. With 6 bases clipped from V and 5 bases from J, the junction kept 9 bases outside the gene matches. The CDR3 loop spans 15 amino acids. The V gene's germline CDR1 is MNHEY and CDR2 SMNVEV (reference sequence). The CDR3 DNA sequence: TGTGCCAGCAGACTTAGACAGGGGACCGACAATGAGCAGTTCTTC. Its translation: CASRLRQGTDNEQFF.

This chain joins TRBV7-9 and TRBJ2-2; 7 bases map to TRBD1. The CDR3 spans 15 residues. Per the germline V gene, CDR1 is SEHNR and CDR2 is FQNEAQ (reference sequence). Unmatched junction bases numbered 8, after V lost 7 bases and J lost 3 bases. Here the CDR3 reads CASTADRSDTGELFF. The CDR3 DNA reads as TGTGCCAGCACCGCGGACAGGTCAGACACCGGGGAGCTGTTTTTT.

The chain uses TRBV7-9 and TRBJ1-2; D is possibly TRBD1 (6 bases). Trimming took off 1 base at V and 4 bases at J, with 13 bases between the two ends. This CDR3 has 15 residues. Germline V gives CDR1 SEHNR, CDR2 FQNEAQ (reference sequence). CDR3 loop: CASSLVVPGAYGYTF. The DNA of the CDR3 is TGTGCCAGCAGCTTAGTGGTTCCGGGGGCCTATGGCTACACCTTC.

This chain uses TRBV25-1 with TRBJ2-7, with D perhaps given as TRBD1 or TRBD2 (6 bases each). CDR3 length: 14 residues. V was pared by 1 base and J by 6 bases, with 13 bases between. Germline V gene lookup returns CDR1 MGHDK and CDR2 SYGVNS. CDR3 sequence: CASSESGGLVEQYF. For the CDR3, the DNA is TGTGCCAGCAGTGAATCTGGGGGGCTTGTCGAGCAGTACTTC.

The rearrangement joins TRBV10-2 to TRBJ1-2; D gene unclear. V was clipped by 3 bases and J by 7 bases, with 12 bases between them. The CDR3 is 13 amino acids. Germline V gene lookup returns CDR1 WSHSY and CDR2 SAAADI. The CDR3 sequence: CASSEGLRGGYTF. CDR3 nucleotide sequence: TGCGCCAGCAGTGAAGGACTCCGGGGTGGCTACACCTTC.

The table lists this clone with a count of one. The genes are TRBV4-3 and TRBJ2-2; 7 nucleotides agree with TRBD2. The germline V gene encodes CDR1 LGHNA and CDR2 YSLEER. The J segment lost 7 bases and the V segment lost 4 bases, leaving 9 bases of the junction unmatched. The CDR3 is 15 residues long. CDR3 sequence reads: CASSLTSEISGELFF. CDR3 DNA: TGCGCCAGCAGCCTAACTAGCGAAATCAGCGGGGAGCTGTTTTTT.

This clone showed up many times. This chain joins TRBV4-2 and TRBJ2-7; D is ambiguous. Trimming pared 3 bases from V and 1 base from J, leaving 13 bases between. The germline V gene has CDR1 LGHNA and CDR2 YNFKEQ. The length of the CDR3 is 15 residues. The CDR3 DNA follows: TGTGCCAGCAGCCAGGCGGTTTACTCATCCTACGAGCAGTACTTC. Its protein product is CASSQAVYSSYEQYF.

This rearrangement joins TRBV5-4 to TRBJ2-1; D is unresolved. CDR3 length: 12 residues. Deletions cut 0 bases from V and 8 bases from J, with 6 bases between. Germline-derived CDR1 and CDR2 are SGHNT and YYREEE (reference sequence). The CDR3 DNA reads TGTGCCAGCAGCTTGGTGGCGGATGAGCAGTTCTTC. Translating gives CASSLVADEQFF.

This clone was recorded once. The chain carries TRBV5-1 and TRBJ2-2; 7 bases agree with TRBD1. This CDR3 comprises 16 residues. Germline CDR1 and CDR2: SGHRS and YFSETQ. The V segment lost 0 bases and the J segment 0 bases; nucleotides outside the gene matches: 2. CDR3 residues: CASSLARGPNTGELFF. DNA of the CDR3: TGCGCCAGCAGCTTGGCTAGGGGGCCGAACACCGGGGAGCTGTTTTTT. The full variable domain, with the rest looked up from reference TRBV5-1 and TRBJ2-2, is KAGVTQTPRYLIKTRGQQVTLSCSPISGHRSVSWYQQTPGQGLQFLFEYFSETQRNKGNFPGRFSGRQFSNSRSEMNVSTLELGDSALYLCASSLARGPNTGELFFGEGSRLTVL.

The J gene is TRBJ1-4, the V gene TRBV6-5; D gene ambiguous. Germline V gene lookup returns CDR1 MNHEY and CDR2 SVGAGI. This CDR3 has 13 amino acids. Trimming cost V 6 bases and J 4 bases, with 9 bases left between them. The CDR3 sequence is CASSGRLNEKLFF. For the CDR3, the DNA is TGTGCCAGCAGCGGACGGCTTAATGAAAAACTGTTTTTT.

The chain is built from TRBV5-1 and TRBJ2-5; D gene uncertain. Trimming removed 1 base at V and 2 bases at J, with 12 bases between. Germline-derived CDR1 and CDR2 are SGHRS and YFSETQ. There are 15 residues in the CDR3. The DNA for the CDR3 is TGCGCCAGCAGCTTGTCTGCGGCAGGTCAAGAGACCCAGTACTTC. This sequence encodes CASSLSAAGQETQYF.

In DNA, the CDR3 is TGCGCCAGCAGCCGACCTATTGCTAGCGGGAGTGACAATGAGCAGTTCTTC. This gives the protein CASSRPIASGSDNEQFF. The chain employs TRBV5-1 and TRBJ2-1; TRBD2 matches at 10 bases. This CDR3 spans 17 amino acids. V lost 4 bases to trimming and J lost 5 bases; unmatched junction nucleotides: 12. Per the germline V gene, CDR1 is SGHRS and CDR2 is YFSETQ.

The rearrangement uses TRBV5-1 and TRBJ2-5, with D tentatively TRBD1 or TRBD2 (5 bases each). The ends were cut back, 4 bases at V and 4 bases at J, with 14 bases in the middle. CDR1 SGHRS and CDR2 YFSETQ come from the germline V gene. The CDR3 totals 14 residues. DNA of the CDR3: TGCGCCAGCAGCGGCCAGTTGGGGGTAGAGACCCAGTACTTC. It is translated as CASSGQLGVETQYF.

In its sample, this clone was seen many times. This same CDR3 is encoded by further DNA sequences in the sample. V is TRBV29-1 and J is TRBJ1-5; D not resolved. CDR1 and CDR2 (germline): SQVTM, ANQGSEA. This CDR3 spans 13 amino acids. Between the trimmed V and J ends, which lost 3 bases and 0 bases, there was a span of 6 bases. For the CDR3, the DNA is TGCAGCGTTGAGGCTTATAGCAATCAGCCCCAGCATTTT. Protein product: CSVEAYSNQPQHF.

The gene calls are TRBV6-6 and TRBJ2-7, with D hard to call. Germline V gene sequence: CDR1 MNHNY, CDR2 SVGAGI (reference sequence). With 3 bases removed from V and 6 bases from J, the gap between germline ends came to 9 bases. The CDR3 has 12 residues. The DNA of the CDR3 is TGTGCCAGCAGTTATTACACTATCGAGCAGTACTTC. Translation: CASSYYTIEQYF.

J is TRBJ2-7 and V is TRBV13; 7 positions match TRBD1. This CDR3 region has 14 residues. Looked up from germline, CDR1 is PRHDT and CDR2 is FYEKMQ (reference sequence). V lost 6 bases, J lost 7 bases, and 12 bases stayed unmatched. CDR3 sequence (DNA): TGTGCCAGCAGTTCTCAGAAGGGGGCAGGAGAGCAGTACTTC. It is translated as CASSSQKGAGEQYF. The variable domain in full, with the rest retrieved from reference TRBV13 and TRBJ2-7, is AAGVIQSPRHLIKEKRETATLKCYPIPRHDTVYWYQQGPGQDPQFLISFYEKMQSDKGSIPDRFSAQQFSDYHSELNMSSLELGDSALYFCASSSQKGAGEQYFGPGTRLTVT.

This clone was detected only once. J is TRBJ2-3 and V is TRBV28; TRBD2 aligns across 8 bases. This CDR3 comprises 16 residues. The germline CDR1 and CDR2 sequences are MDHEN and SYDVKM. V was clipped by 5 bases and J by 0 bases; unmatched bases: 7. The CDR3 nucleotides read TGTGCCAGCAGTACGCTAGCGGGCGGTAGCACAGATACGCAGTATTTT. This sequence encodes CASSTLAGGSTDTQYF.

The V gene is TRBV5-4, the J gene TRBJ2-4, with D uncertain. Germline V gene data show CDR1 as SGHNT and CDR2 as YYREEE (reference sequence). The CDR3 is 14 residues long. V lost 0 bases and J 5 bases, leaving 9 bases between the germline ends. Written as DNA, the CDR3 is TGTGCCAGCAGCTTGGACGTTAGCCAAAACATTCAGTACTTC. It yields the protein CASSLDVSQNIQYF. Using reference TRBV5-4 and TRBJ2-4 for the parts outside the CDR3, the full variable domain is ETGVTQSPTHLIKTRGQQVTLRCSSQSGHNTVSWYQQALGQGPQFIFQYYREEENGRGNFPPRFSGLQFPNYSSELNVNALELDDSALYLCASSLDVSQNIQYFGAGTRLSVL.